This TCR beta chain was documented in a study of blood T cell repertoires in COVID-19. In the study overall: T cells, B-cell-depleted T cells, or PBMCs provided the cDNA or gDNA that served as material.

The authors' processing: Reference gene primer amplification gave nucleated cell count estimates. The protocol was immunoSEQ multiplex PCR, while the TCRdb copy is restricted to in-frame clones and leaves out a portion. V, J and clone size derive from that table, while D and trimming were established from the DNA sequence. This table holds about half a million clones, about 88% found once. Recruited during active infection, patients (from Seattle) were subsequently followed longitudinally. The CDR3 is 17 amino acids. V was cut by 3 bases and J by 2 bases, with 19 bases left in between. Germline CDR1 reads KGHSH; CDR2 reads LQKENI.

This chain connects TRBV18 to TRBJ1-1; D is perhaps TRBD1 (6 bases). The sequenced sample was peripheral blood. The sequence was obtained from a man aged 18 to 30 with COVID-19, enrolled during active disease. The DNA of the CDR3 is TGTGCCAGCTCACCCACCCGCTCCAGGGGAACAAACACTGAAGCTTTCTTT. Protein: CASSPTRSRGTNTEAFF. Based on the CDR3 plus reference TRBV18 and TRBJ1-1, the full variable domain is NAGVMQNPRHLVRRRGQEARLRCSPMKGHSHVYWYRQLPEEGLKFMVYLQKENIIDESGMPKERFSAEFPKEGPSILRIQQVVRGDSAAYFCASSPTRSRGTNTEAFFGQGTRLTVV.